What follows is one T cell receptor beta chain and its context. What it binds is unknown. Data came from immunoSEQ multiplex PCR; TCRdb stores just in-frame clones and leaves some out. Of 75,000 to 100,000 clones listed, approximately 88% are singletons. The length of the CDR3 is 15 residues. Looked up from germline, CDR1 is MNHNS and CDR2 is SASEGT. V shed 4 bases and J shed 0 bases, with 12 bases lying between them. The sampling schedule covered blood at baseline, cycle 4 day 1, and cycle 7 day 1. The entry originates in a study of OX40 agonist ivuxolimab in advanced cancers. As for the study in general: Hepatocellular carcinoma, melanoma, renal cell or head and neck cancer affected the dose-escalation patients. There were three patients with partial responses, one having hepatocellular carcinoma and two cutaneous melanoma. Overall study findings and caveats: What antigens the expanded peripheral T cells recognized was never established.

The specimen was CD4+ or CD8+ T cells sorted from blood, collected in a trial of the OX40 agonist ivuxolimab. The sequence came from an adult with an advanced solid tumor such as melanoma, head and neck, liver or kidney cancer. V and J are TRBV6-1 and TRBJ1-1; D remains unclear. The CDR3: CASSARGLMNTEAFF. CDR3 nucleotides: TGTGCCAGCAGTGCTCGTGGACTCATGAACACTGAAGCTTTCTTT.